A selection of T cell receptor beta chains follows, all from one sample in a study of OX40 agonist ivuxolimab in advanced cancers. Only in-frame clones appear in the TCRdb table, and some are missing; sequencing was by immunoSEQ multiplex PCR. The profile shows approximately 100,000 clones, roughly four fifths of them singletons. Sequencing was performed on CD4+ or CD8+ T cells sorted from blood, taken in a trial of the OX40 agonist ivuxolimab. The receptors shown here come from an adult with an advanced solid tumor such as melanoma, head and neck, liver or kidney cancer. Both conserved end residues are part of each CDR3. The D gene is left open where the match is weak. The size entry is marked missing in some rows and otherwise reads once, few, many or a size class.

.	TRBV9	TRBJ1-2	once	TGTGCCAGCAGCGTAGGTTCACAGAGCTATGGCTACACCTTC	CASSVGSQSYGYTF
.	TRBV11-2	TRBJ1-3	once	TGTGCCAGCAGCTTAGCGGACGGCTCTGGAAACACCATATATTTT	CASSLADGSGNTIYF
.	TRBV15	TRBJ1-4	.	TGTGCCGCCGGTTCAACTAATGAAAAACTGTTTTTT	CAAGSTNEKLFF
.	TRBV12-5	TRBJ2-6	.	TGTGCTAGTGGTTTGTCCAGCTCTGGGGCCAACGTCCTGACTTTC	CASGLSSSGANVLTF
TRBD1	TRBV6-6	TRBJ1-2	.	TGTGCCAGCAGTAGTACTCCGGGACAGGGTAAGCCTGGCTACACCTTC	CASSSTPGQGKPGYTF
.	TRBV7-2	TRBJ1-3	.	TGTGCCAGCAGCTTAGAAAGGGGGGCGCTGGGAAACACCATATATTTT	CASSLERGALGNTIYF
.	TRBV10-2	TRBJ2-7	.	TGCGCCACCGCGGACGGGGATTCCTACGAGCAGTACTTC	CATADGDSYEQYF
.	TRBV10-3	TRBJ2-7	.	TGTGCCATCAGTGACAGCCCGGACGCCTACTACGAGCAGTACTTC	CAISDSPDAYYEQYF
.	TRBV10-2	TRBJ1-1	.	TGCGCCAGCAAAAACTTGCATCAGGGAACTGAAGCTTTCTTT	CASKNLHQGTEAFF
TRBD1	TRBV2	TRBJ1-2	.	TGTGCCACCACTCGCCCCGGGACAGAATATGGCTACACCTTC	CATTRPGTEYGYTF
.	TRBV5-1	TRBJ2-1	.	TGCGCCAGCAGCTCCAGGGGCCCCCGGGGGTCCTACAATGAGCAGTTCTTC	CASSSRGPRGSYNEQFF
.	TRBV2	TRBJ1-2	few	TGTGCCAGCAGATTGCTAGGAGGGCAGGCTGGCTACACCTTC	CASRLLGGQAGYTF
.	TRBV5-8	TRBJ2-3	few	TGTGCCAGCAGCGCCCACATGGGGTTAGGCCGCTATTTT	CASSAHMGLGRYF
TRBD2	TRBV6-6	TRBJ2-3	.	TGTGCCAGCAGGCGGGAGCGAGGGACAGATACGCAGTATTTT	CASRRERGTDTQYF
.	TRBV7-2	TRBJ1-1	.	TGTGCCAGCAGTCCATATGGGGGGGTTATGAACACTGAAGCTTTCTTT	CASSPYGGVMNTEAFF
TRBD1	TRBV2	TRBJ1-1	.	TGTGCCAGCGGGGACAGGGTGTATACTGAAGCTTTCTTT	CASGDRVYTEAFF
.	TRBV5-1	TRBJ2-3	few	TGCGCCAGCAGCATGACTAGTGCCCTCACAGATACGCAGTATTTT	CASSMTSALTDTQYF
.	TRBV27	TRBJ1-5	.	TGTGCCAGCAGTTTATCTGAGGGACACACACCCTTTCCCCAGCATTTT	CASSLSEGHTPFPQHF
.	TRBV2	TRBJ1-2	.	TGTGCCAGCAGCGCATCAAGAAACTATGGCTACACCTTC	CASSASRNYGYTF
.	TRBV7-9	TRBJ2-3	.	TGTGCCAGCAGCGCCCAGGGACTCCCTAGCACAGATACGCAGTATTTT	CASSAQGLPSTDTQYF
TRBD1	TRBV4-2	TRBJ1-2	once	TGTGCCAGCAGCCAAGAGAGGGGCAGGGGGTACTATGGCTACACCTTC	CASSQERGRGYYGYTF
.	TRBV9	TRBJ2-6	.	TGTGCCAGCAGCGTAGCCGATGGGCGGGCCAACGTCCTGACTTTC	CASSVADGRANVLTF
.	TRBV6-4	TRBJ1-1	.	TGTGCCAGCAGTGCCGGAATGAACACTGAAGCTTTCTTT	CASSAGMNTEAFF
.	TRBV6-4	TRBJ1-1	few	TGTGCCAGCAGTGAGGAGGGGGGGAACACTGAAGCTTTCTTT	CASSEEGGNTEAFF
.	TRBV29-1	TRBJ1-3	.	TGCAGCGTTGAAGCCTCTGGAAACACCATATATTTT	CSVEASGNTIYF
.	TRBV19	TRBJ2-2	.	TGTGCCAGTAGCCCCGACAGAGACACCGGGGAGCTGTTTTTT	CASSPDRDTGELFF
.	TRBV18	TRBJ2-7	.	TGTGCCAGCTCACCACGGGCGCATACCTACGAGCAGTACTTC	CASSPRAHTYEQYF
.	TRBV30	TRBJ2-2	once	TGTGCCTGGAAAACACAGGGCGTGATCACCGGGGAGCTGTTTTTT	CAWKTQGVITGELFF
.	TRBV18	TRBJ2-3	.	TGTGCCAGCTCACGGGAGACAGATACGCAGTATTTT	CASSRETDTQYF
.	TRBV5-1	TRBJ2-5	.	TGCGCCAGCAGCTTCCCGACTAGTGGAGAAGAGACCCAGTACTTC	CASSFPTSGEETQYF
.	TRBV19	TRBJ2-2	.	TGTGCCAGTAGTATAGATTTACCCACCGGGGAGCTGTTTTTT	CASSIDLPTGELFF
.	TRBV30	TRBJ1-2	.	TGTGCCTGGAGTGTGGGACGGGTTTACTATGGCTACACCTTC	CAWSVGRVYYGYTF
TRBD2	TRBV5-1	TRBJ2-1	.	TGCGCCAGCAGTACTAGCGGGCCGACCTACAATGAGCAGTTCTTC	CASSTSGPTYNEQFF
.	TRBV10-1	TRBJ1-2	once	TGCGCCAGCAGTGATTCGGGGGTACAGGGCTACACCTTC	CASSDSGVQGYTF
TRBD1	TRBV5-7	TRBJ1-2	.	TGTGCCAGCAGCTTGGCCCACCATACAGGGGGGGACTATGGCTACACCTTC	CASSLAHHTGGDYGYTF
.	TRBV19	TRBJ2-3	.	TGTGCCAGTAGTATTCGAGGTCATTCGGGGGTTGGCGATACGCAGTATTTT	CASSIRGHSGVGDTQYF
TRBD2	TRBV10-3	TRBJ2-1	.	TGTGCCATCAGTGAGTCAAGCGGGGGCCAATTTAGCTCCTACAATGAGCAGTTCTTC	CAISESSGGQFSSYNEQFF
TRBD1	TRBV7-2	TRBJ1-2	.	TGTGCCAGCAGCTTGGGACAGGGGTTTGATGGCTACACCTTC	CASSLGQGFDGYTF
.	TRBV5-6	TRBJ2-1	many	TGTGCCAGCAGCTTGGACTCGCCCTCGGAGCAGTTCTTC	CASSLDSPSEQFF